The entry below describes one TCR beta chain. This receptor's antigen is unknown. No base-level quality is on record; no much larger clone is a single base apart. Relative to germline, V is missing 4 bases and J is missing 7 bases, with 6 bases of the junction outside any gene match. From the cysteine up to the phenylalanine, the CDR3 has a length of 13 residues. Of all the DNA, just the CDR3 is kept, 39 bases in frame from base 1. CDR1 and CDR2, looked up from the germline V gene, are SGHTA and FQGNSA. Genomic DNA was isolated from the sorted cells so that the TCRbeta CDR3 region could be sequenced. The immunoSEQ Assay was used for sequencing of TCRbeta CDR3 regions. What TCRdb holds here is the immuneACCESS table cut down to in-frame rearrangements. Part of the clones is not present; checked against another copy, under half of the missing clones reflect an unresolved V gene, and the others are unexplained. The sample records about 79,000 clones, about 80% of which are singletons. Roughly 0.48% of the sample rests with the top ten.

The sample originates from a study of OX40 agonist ivuxolimab in advanced cancers. With respect to the entire study: Ivuxolimab was a fully human IgG2 agonistic monoclonal antibody targeting the costimulatory receptor OX40 (CD134). Intravenous ivuxolimab was administered to patients every 2 weeks at six dose levels: 0.01, 0.1, 0.3, 1.5, 3 and 10 mg/kg. Among the roughly 50 dose-escalation patients, some 19 had hepatocellular carcinoma, around 15 melanoma, 9 renal cell carcinoma and 9 head and neck cancer. In the dose-escalation cohort, 82.7% of patients were male, and the mean age was around 60 years with a range of roughly 20 to 85. Prior anti-PD-1, anti-PD-L1 or anti-CTLA-4 therapy was permitted, and approximately 41% of dose-escalation patients had received checkpoint inhibitors. Partial responses occurred in three dose-escalation patients: two with cutaneous melanoma and one with hepatocellular carcinoma. Peripheral TCRbeta sequencing was intended to test whether TCR sequence diversity was altered and clonal T-cell expansion was caused by ivuxolimab. The paper reports the monotherapy dose-escalation portion (N = 52 patients) of the phase I ivuxolimab trial. Findings and caveats that apply to the study as a whole: Partial responders in the 0.1-3.0 mg/kg groups had among the lowest normalized peripheral clonal expansion, especially among CD8+ T cells. After ivuxolimab, more expanded clones were found on average in CD8+ T cells than in CD4+ T cells. The antigen specificity of the clonally expanded peripheral T cells was not determined. Low levels of normalized T-cell clonal expansion were also shown by some nonresponding patients. At doses of 0.1 to 3.0 mg/kg, clonal expansion of both CD4+ and CD8+ blood T cells was observed from baseline to week 6.

The trial excluded patients who had a history of autoimmune disease or were on systemic immunosuppression. Peripheral blood for TCR sequencing was collected from all dose cohorts at baseline, on cycle 4 day 1, and on cycle 7 day 1. Samples were obtained from an open-label, multicenter, first-in-human phase I dose-escalation trial of ivuxolimab. Adults with locally advanced or metastatic melanoma, renal cell, hepatocellular, or head and neck squamous cell carcinoma were enrolled in the trial. Before TCR sequencing, CD4+ and CD8+ T cells were separately sorted from peripheral blood. The receptor was isolated from an adult with an advanced solid tumor such as melanoma, head and neck, liver or kidney cancer. This specimen was CD4+ or CD8+ T cells sorted from blood, taken in a trial of the OX40 agonist ivuxolimab. The sequence joins TRBV7-2 to TRBJ1-1; TRBD1 fits 7 bases in the junction. The base sequence is TGTGCCAGCAGCTCCCGGGACAGAGTTGAAGCTTTCTTT. It specifies CASSSRDRVEAFF.